One and the same sample provided the 20 T cell receptor beta chains below, sequenced in a study of follicular helper T cells after annual influenza vaccination. TCRdb's copy holds only in-frame clones and misses some; the assay was immunoSEQ multiplex PCR. The sample shows 9,000 to 10,000 clones, 70% to 90% of them seen only once. Time point: 2015-2016 season, pre-vaccination. The sequenced sample was CXCR5+ CD38- circulating T follicular helper cells from blood, obtained on the day of influenza vaccination. The subset: circulating Tfh, non-naive CD4+CXCR5+PD-1+ (ICOS+CD38+ or ICOS-CD38-). These receptors were taken from an adult who received the influenza vaccine.

The rearrangement joins TRBV2 to TRBJ1-4; D may be TRBD1 (5 bases). The V end lost 6 bases, the J end lost 7 bases, and 9 bases lay between the germline ends. Germline CDR1 and CDR2: SNHLY and FYNNEI. The CDR3 has 12 residues. CDR3 sequence (DNA): TGTGCCAGCAGGGGGGACTTTGAAAAACTGTTTTTT. Translated, it gives CASRGDFEKLFF.

The chain joins TRBV27 to TRBJ1-3, with D unresolved. The V gene's germline CDR1 is MNHEY and CDR2 SMNVEV (reference sequence). Trimming took 0 bases from V and 2 from J, leaving 11 bases between them. The CDR3 is made up of 16 amino acids. The CDR3 reads CASSLSRVGPGNTIYF. The CDR3 DNA reads as TGTGCCAGCAGTTTATCGAGGGTGGGTCCTGGAAACACCATATATTTT.

The rearrangement joins TRBV11-2 to TRBJ2-3, with TRBD2 identical over 8 bases. There are 17 residues in the CDR3. Germline V gene lookup returns CDR1 SGHAT and CDR2 FQNNGV. J was trimmed by 2 bases and V by 1 base; bases with no gene match: 8. The CDR3 bases are TGTGCCAGCAGCTTAGCTAGCGGTAGCGGGGACACAGATACGCAGTATTTT. Its protein is CASSLASGSGDTDTQYF.

This clone was observed once. This chain's CDR3 is CASGAGFANTGELFF. In DNA form, the CDR3 reads TGTGCTAGTGGCGCGGGGTTCGCGAACACCGGGGAGCTGTTTTTT. The V gene is TRBV12-5, the J gene TRBJ2-2; weak D call: TRBD2 (6 bases). V gave up 6 bases and J gave up 0 bases, with 11 bases separating them. Germline CDR1 reads LGHNT; CDR2 reads FRNRAP. The CDR3 runs to 15 residues.

This rearrangement joins TRBV19 to TRBJ2-7; D is possibly TRBD1 (6 bases). This CDR3 contains 15 residues. CDR1 LNHDA and CDR2 SQIVND come from the germline V gene (reference sequence). V was shortened by 1 base and J by 6 bases, with 16 bases between the two germline ends. The CDR3 is CASSIGDTLMVEQYF. Written as DNA, the CDR3 is TGTGCCAGTAGTATAGGGGACACGTTGATGGTCGAGCAGTACTTC.

This clone was counted a few times. The V and J genes are TRBV7-8 and TRBJ2-1; either TRBD1 or TRBD2 may supply D (5 bases each). The V gene lost 5 bases and the J gene lost 9 bases, with 17 bases spanning the gap. This CDR3 contains 14 residues. CDR1 and CDR2 from the germline V gene are SGHVS and FQNEAQ. In DNA form, the CDR3 reads TGTGCCAGCAGCCCACTCGCGTACGGGACTGAGCAGTTCTTC. It encodes CASSPLAYGTEQFF. Supplemented by reference TRBV7-8 and TRBJ2-1, the full variable domain reads GAGVSQSPRYKVAKRGQDVALRCDPISGHVSLFWYQQALGQGPEFLTYFQNEAQLDKSGLPSDRFFAERPEGSVSTLKIQRTQQEDSAVYLCASSPLAYGTEQFFGPGTRLTVL.

V is TRBV7-2 and J is TRBJ2-3, with 8 positions matching TRBD1. Germline CDR1 and CDR2: SGHTA and FQGNSA. The CDR3 spans 16 residues. V dropped 6 bases and J dropped 3; count of bases not matched to a gene: 11. CDR3: CASRSRTGIGTDTQYF. Here the CDR3 DNA reads TGTGCCAGCAGGTCGCGGACAGGGATCGGGACAGATACGCAGTATTTT. Complete variable domain (other parts from reference TRBV7-2 and TRBJ2-3): GAGVSQSPSNKVTEKGKDVELRCDPISGHTALYWYRQSLGQGLEFLIYFQGNSAPDKSGLPSDRFSAERTGGSVSTLTIQRTQQEDSAVYLCASRSRTGIGTDTQYFGPGTRLTVL.

This clone was counted a single time. This rearrangement joins TRBV2 to TRBJ1-4, with 9 bases that match TRBD1. Per the germline V gene, CDR1 is SNHLY and CDR2 is FYNNEI. V was pared by 8 bases and J by 10 bases, with 8 bases of the junction left unmatched. The CDR3 sequence is 13 residues long. CDR3 bases: TGTGCCAGCGAGGGGGACAGGGCTGGAAAACTGTTTTTT. Translating it yields CASEGDRAGKLFF.

This sequence joins TRBV6-5 and TRBJ2-1, with 9 bases fitting TRBD2. The germline CDR1 and CDR2 sequences are MNHEY and SVGAGI. CDR3 size: 14 residues. V lost 10 bases, J lost 1 base, and 5 bases stayed unmatched. Written as DNA, the CDR3 is TGTGCCACTGCGCGGGGGGGGTCCTACAATGAGCAGTTCTTC. Translated, it gives CATARGGSYNEQFF.

The chain employs TRBV11-2 and TRBJ2-7, with D hard to call. The CDR3 covers 13 residues. V lost 4 bases and J lost 2, with 9 bases in between. The germline V gene has CDR1 SGHAT and CDR2 FQNNGV. For the CDR3, the DNA is TGTGCCAGCAGCTCCGGACGGGCCTACGAGCAGTACTTC. It codes for CASSSGRAYEQYF.

V usage is TRBV15 and J usage is TRBJ2-3; no firm D call. V was trimmed by 1 base and J by 2 bases, leaving 4 bases between them. Germline V CDR1 and CDR2: LNHNV, YYDKDF (reference sequence). The CDR3 is made up of 13 amino acids. CDR3 protein: CATSRGHTDTQYF. The CDR3 nucleotides are TGTGCCACCAGCAGAGGTCACACAGATACGCAGTATTTT. Combining the CDR3 with reference TRBV15 and TRBJ2-3 gives the whole variable domain DAMVIQNPRYQVTQFGKPVTLSCSQTLNHNVMYWYQQKSSQAPKLLFHYYDKDFNNEADTPDNFQSRRPNTSFCFLDIRSPGLGDTAMYLCATSRGHTDTQYFGPGTRLTVL.

This clone was seen a single time. The chain is built from TRBV15 and TRBJ2-1; D might be TRBD2 (6 bases). The CDR3 sequence is 15 residues long. Trimming pared 0 bases from V and 8 bases from J, leaving 14 bases between. The germline V gene has CDR1 LNHNV and CDR2 YYDKDF (reference sequence). This CDR3 is CATSRDLGGAYEQFF. The DNA of the CDR3 is TGTGCCACCAGCAGAGATCTAGGCGGGGCTTATGAGCAGTTCTTC.

V is TRBV7-3 and J is TRBJ1-1; D unclear. With 2 bases removed from V and 0 bases from J, the gap between germline ends came to 4 bases. The V gene's germline CDR1 is SGHTA and CDR2 FQGTGA. The CDR3 is 13 residues long. This CDR3 reads CASSLSVNTEAFF. The CDR3 nucleotides are TGTGCCAGCAGCTTATCAGTGAACACTGAAGCTTTCTTT.

The V gene is TRBV5-1, the J gene TRBJ2-7, with 7 nucleotides matching TRBD1. CDR1 is SGHRS, CDR2 YFSETQ, per germline. Unmatched junction bases numbered 7, after V lost 4 bases and J lost 3 bases. The CDR3 sequence is 14 residues long. The CDR3 region is CASSIGGLGYEQYF. CDR3 sequence (DNA): TGCGCCAGCAGCATAGGGGGCTTAGGCTACGAGCAGTACTTC. The whole variable domain, filled in from reference TRBV5-1 and TRBJ2-7, reads KAGVTQTPRYLIKTRGQQVTLSCSPISGHRSVSWYQQTPGQGLQFLFEYFSETQRNKGNFPGRFSGRQFSNSRSEMNVSTLELGDSALYLCASSIGGLGYEQYFGPGTRLTVT.

V is TRBV2 and J is TRBJ1-4; TRBD1 matches at 7 bases. The CDR3 consists of 15 residues. With 5 bases clipped from V and 5 bases from J, the junction kept 8 bases outside the gene matches. Germline lookup yields CDR1 SNHLY and CDR2 FYNNEI. The CDR3 DNA follows: TGTGCCAGCAGTCTACAGGGACAGACGAATGAAAAACTGTTTTTT. This gives the protein CASSLQGQTNEKLFF. The whole variable domain, filled in from reference TRBV2 and TRBJ1-4, reads EPEVTQTPSHQVTQMGQEVILRCVPISNHLYFYWYRQILGQKVEFLVSFYNNEISEKSEIFDDQFSVERPDGSNFTLKIRSTKLEDSAMYFCASSLQGQTNEKLFFGSGTQLSVL.

J is TRBJ2-3 and V is TRBV21-1; TRBD2 is the table's D call and was not checked against the DNA. TRBV21-1 is listed as a pseudogene. The CDR3 has 17 residues. Here the CDR3 DNA reads TGTGCCAGCAGCAATGAGGGTGAGCGGGTTCGGGAAGATACGCAGTATTTT. Residues: CASSNEGERVREDTQYF.

The V call is TRBV10-3, the J call TRBJ1-5; a possible D gene is TRBD1 (5 bases). V lost 8 bases and J 6 bases, leaving 14 bases between the germline ends. Per germline, CDR1 ENHRY and CDR2 SYGVKD. The CDR3 totals 13 residues. DNA of the CDR3: TGTGCCATCGGGGAGGTCCAGGGTCAGCCCCAGCATTTT. It yields the protein CAIGEVQGQPQHF.

This chain uses TRBV6-6 with TRBJ2-3, with 10 bases aligning to TRBD2. CDR1 is MNHNY, CDR2 SVGAGI, per germline (reference sequence). J gave up 5 bases and V 7 bases, and 12 bases lay outside the gene matches. The CDR3 runs 16 residues. The CDR3 is CASTLLSGGAGDTQYF. The CDR3 bases are TGTGCCAGCACCCTCTTAAGCGGGGGGGCCGGAGATACGCAGTATTTT.

This chain links TRBV30 with TRBJ2-1; D perhaps matches TRBD1 (6 bases). This CDR3 spans 11 amino acids. V dropped 7 bases and J dropped 4 bases, with 8 bases sitting between them. In germline, CDR1 is GTSNPN, CDR2 SVGIG (reference sequence). The CDR3 nucleotides read TGTGCCTCGACAGGTTACAATGAGCAGTTCTTC. Protein sequence: CASTGYNEQFF.

The chain has TRBV2 and TRBJ2-7; the D gene is possibly TRBD1 (5 bases). Germline V gene lookup returns CDR1 SNHLY and CDR2 FYNNEI. The CDR3 is 14 amino acids. The germline V and J ends were trimmed by 3 bases and 4 bases, with 13 bases remaining between them. The CDR3 DNA follows: TGTGCCAGCAGTGAGCTAGGCAGGGATTACGAGCAGTACTTC. Its protein product is CASSELGRDYEQYF.